Following are 31 T cell receptor beta chains from one sample sequenced in a study of cytomegalovirus exposure and HLA in healthy donors. Vbeta (60) and Jbeta (13) primers were used in the PCR. Clones were read by immunoSEQ multiplex PCR, and TCRdb kept only the in-frame ones, dropping some. Here the sample spans some 130,000 clones, under 85% being singletons. The sequenced sample was PBMCs. Receptors originate from a man aged 18-30 years in good health and CMV-seronegative.

The rearrangement uses TRBV19 and TRBJ1-5; D remains unclear. Trimming pared 5 bases from V and 3 bases from J, leaving 5 bases between. The V gene's germline CDR1 is LNHDA and CDR2 SQIVND (reference sequence). CDR3 length equals 12 residues. CDR3 coding DNA: TGTGCCAGTAGTTGGCCCAATCAGCCCCAGCATTTT. Translating gives CASSWPNQPQHF.

V and J are TRBV7-2 and TRBJ1-1; possible D gene TRBD1, 6 bases. This CDR3 has 14 residues. Trimming shortened V by 5 bases and J by 2 bases, and 12 bases separated the two germline ends. CDR1 is SGHTA, CDR2 FQGNSA, per germline. CDR3 residues: CASSPGQINTEAFF. CDR3 in DNA: TGTGCCAGCAGCCCCGGACAGATTAACACTGAAGCTTTCTTT.

This clone was picked up one time. The V gene is TRBV6-1, the J gene TRBJ2-3, with TRBD2 matching over 7 bases. Losses at the gene ends were 7 bases for V and 3 bases for J; bases not matched to a gene: 7. This CDR3 spans 14 amino acids. Germline V gene sequence: CDR1 MNHNS, CDR2 SASEGT. The CDR3 sequence is CASTPGRETDTQYF. CDR3 DNA sequence: TGTGCCAGCACGCCGGGGAGGGAAACAGATACGCAGTATTTT.

V is TRBV11-3 and J is TRBJ2-1; D remains ambiguous. Trimming took off 2 bases at V and 0 bases at J, with 5 bases between the two ends. Per germline, CDR1 SGHNT and CDR2 YENEEA. The CDR3 covers 14 residues. For the CDR3, the DNA is TGTGCCAGCAGCTTAAAGAGCTCCTACAATGAGCAGTTCTTC. It is translated as CASSLKSSYNEQFF.

The chain couples TRBV19 to TRBJ1-2; 12 nucleotides match TRBD1. This CDR3 contains 15 residues. The V segment lost 3 bases and the J segment 4 bases; nucleotides outside the gene matches: 3. Germline V gene data show CDR1 as LNHDA and CDR2 as SQIVND (reference sequence). The CDR3 sequence is CASSMTGQGAYGYTF. CDR3 DNA: TGTGCCAGTAGTATGACGGGACAGGGGGCCTATGGCTACACCTTC.

This clone is a singleton in its sample. This chain joins TRBV6-4 and TRBJ2-1; D might be TRBD1 (5 bases). This CDR3 region has 15 residues. Germline-derived CDR1 and CDR2 are MRHNA and SNTAGT. V lost 6 bases to trimming and J lost 0 bases, with 12 bases between them. CDR3 protein: CASSPDRSSYNEQFF. In nucleotides, the CDR3 is TGTGCCAGCAGCCCCGACAGAAGCTCCTACAATGAGCAGTTCTTC.

The chain joins TRBV5-4 to TRBJ2-7; 11 bases match TRBD1. The V segment lost 3 bases and the J segment 3 bases; nucleotides outside the gene matches: 5. The CDR3 length is 15 residues. Germline V CDR1 and CDR2: SGHNT, YYREEE (reference sequence). The CDR3 DNA reads TGTGCCAGCAGCTACGGACAGGGGGCGGACTACGAGCAGTACTTC. Translating it yields CASSYGQGADYEQYF.

This clone was counted once. The chain employs TRBV27 and TRBJ1-2, with unresolved D. This CDR3 spans 14 amino acids. Germline V gives CDR1 MNHEY, CDR2 SMNVEV (reference sequence). V lost 0 bases, J lost 4 bases, and 9 bases lay in between. CDR3 protein: CASSLSPSPYGYTF. The CDR3 DNA sequence: TGTGCCAGCAGTTTATCCCCTAGCCCCTATGGCTACACCTTC.

This clone was counted a few times. The rearrangement uses TRBV5-5 and TRBJ1-1; maybe TRBD1 (6 bases). This CDR3 contains 15 residues. V dropped 0 bases and J dropped 1 base, with 10 bases sitting between them. CDR1 and CDR2 (germline): SGHKS, YYEKEE (reference sequence). CDR3 sequence: CASSLGLQGNTEAFF. The CDR3 DNA follows: TGTGCCAGCAGCTTGGGACTACAGGGGAACACTGAAGCTTTCTTT.

This clone showed up just once. V usage is TRBV5-6 and J usage is TRBJ1-2, with a tentative D call TRBD1 (5 bases). Trimming left V 4 bases short and J 8 bases short, with 15 bases between. Germline CDR1 SGHDT, CDR2 YYEEEE. This CDR3 region has 13 residues. The chain's CDR3 is CASSRPGVLGYTF. DNA for the CDR3: TGTGCCAGCAGCCGCCCGGGGGTATTAGGCTACACCTTC.

The rearrangement links TRBV30 to TRBJ2-6, with D unresolved. The CDR3 is 15 amino acids. V lost 0 bases and J lost 1, with 7 bases in between. CDR1 and CDR2 (germline): GTSNPN, SVGIG (reference sequence). The CDR3 bases are TGTGCCTGGAGTGTTCAGATATCTGGGGCCAACGTCCTGACTTTC. It encodes CAWSVQISGANVLTF.

This chain joins TRBV9 and TRBJ1-1, with D perhaps TRBD1 (6 bases). Germline V gene data show CDR1 as SGDLS and CDR2 as YYNGEE. Trimming cost V 3 bases and J 9 bases, with 15 bases left between them. This CDR3 is built from 13 residues. CDR3 nucleotides: TGTGCCAGCAGCGCAGAAGCAGGGGTTCAAGCTTTCTTT. Amino acid sequence: CASSAEAGVQAFF.

The chain combines TRBV18 with TRBJ2-7, with unresolved D. Trimming cost V 5 bases and J 5 bases, with 16 bases left between them. The CDR3 is made up of 14 amino acids. Germline CDR1 and CDR2: KGHSH and LQKENI. The CDR3 sequence is CASSGQRALNEQYF. CDR3 DNA sequence: TGTGCCAGCTCAGGTCAGCGTGCCCTCAACGAGCAGTACTTC.

The V and J genes are TRBV6-6 and TRBJ2-2; D is possibly TRBD2 (6 bases). Germline lookup yields CDR1 MNHNY and CDR2 SVGAGI (reference sequence). V was shortened by 0 bases and J by 1 base, with 9 bases between the two germline ends. This CDR3 is 16 amino acids long. The DNA of the CDR3 is TGTGCCAGCAGTTACTCGGCGGGGCTGAACACCGGGGAGCTGTTTTTT. Protein product: CASSYSAGLNTGELFF.

The chain combines TRBV2 with TRBJ1-5; 9 bases match TRBD1. CDR3 length: 14 amino acids. Trimming at V came to 11 bases and at J to 1 base, leaving 6 bases not matched to a gene. Germline CDR1 and CDR2: SNHLY and FYNNEI. The CDR3 sequence: CAGTGPGSNQPQHF. The CDR3 DNA reads TGTGCCGGGACAGGGCCGGGAAGCAATCAGCCCCAGCATTTT.

This chain links TRBV7-9 with TRBJ2-4; TRBD1 agrees at 9 bases. J gave up 9 bases and V 5 bases, and 8 bases lay outside the gene matches. The CDR3 has 14 residues. Germline V gene lookup returns CDR1 SEHNR and CDR2 FQNEAQ (reference sequence). The CDR3 nucleotides read TGTGCCAGCAGCATACAGGGGGCCAAAGCCATTCAGTACTTC. This sequence encodes CASSIQGAKAIQYF.

The CDR3 bases are TGCGCCAGCAGCTTGGCCACCGGGAACCTTAATAATTCACCCCTCCACTTT. Protein sequence: CASSLATGNLNNSPLHF. The rearrangement uses TRBV5-1 and TRBJ1-6; D gene unclear. This CDR3 spans 17 amino acids. Germline CDR1 is SGHRS and CDR2 is YFSETQ. Trimming pared 0 bases from V and 5 bases from J, leaving 15 bases between. The full variable domain, completed using reference TRBV5-1 and TRBJ1-6, is KAGVTQTPRYLIKTRGQQVTLSCSPISGHRSVSWYQQTPGQGLQFLFEYFSETQRNKGNFPGRFSGRQFSNSRSEMNVSTLELGDSALYLCASSLATGNLNNSPLHFGNGTRLTVT.

The chain carries TRBV18 and TRBJ1-1; D unresolved. Looked up from germline, CDR1 is KGHSH and CDR2 is LQKENI. This CDR3 is built from 15 residues. Trimming removed 3 bases at V and 3 bases at J, with 14 bases between. This CDR3 is CASSPDGRVDTEAFF. The CDR3 DNA is TGTGCCAGCTCACCCGACGGTCGGGTGGACACTGAAGCTTTCTTT.

This clone was seen only once. This chain connects TRBV2 to TRBJ1-6, with TRBD1 identical over 12 bases. The J segment lost 9 bases and the V segment lost 2 bases, leaving 2 bases of the junction unmatched. The CDR3 length is 15 residues. Germline CDR1 SNHLY, CDR2 FYNNEI. This chain's CDR3 is CASSEPGQGASPLHF. Here the CDR3 DNA reads TGTGCCAGCAGTGAACCGGGACAGGGGGCTTCACCCCTCCACTTT.

The chain links TRBV15 to TRBJ1-4, with 7 bases that match TRBD1. Germline CDR1 LNHNV, CDR2 YYDKDF (reference sequence). The CDR3 contains 19 residues. With V trimmed by 1 base and J by 0 bases, 11 bases remained unmatched. The CDR3 reads CATSRVPITGTATNEKLFF. In DNA, the CDR3 is TGTGCCACCAGCAGAGTACCTATTACCGGGACAGCAACTAATGAAAAACTGTTTTTT.

J is TRBJ1-2 and V is TRBV11-2; no firm D call. V was pared by 2 bases and J by 8 bases, with 12 bases between. The length of the CDR3 is 13 residues. Germline CDR1 is SGHAT and CDR2 is FQNNGV. CDR3 DNA sequence: TGTGCCAGCAGCTTAAACGGAGCGAAGGGCTACACCTTC. Its translation is CASSLNGAKGYTF.

The chain employs TRBV5-6 and TRBJ2-5; 9 bases align to TRBD2. The V and J ends lost 2 bases and 5 bases, in that order; junction bases with no gene match: 7. CDR3 length equals 15 residues. The germline V gene has CDR1 SGHDT and CDR2 YYEEEE. The CDR3 nucleotides are TGTGCCAGCAGCTTAAGTTCTAGCGGGGTGGAGACCCAGTACTTC. It encodes CASSLSSSGVETQYF. Supplemented by reference TRBV5-6 and TRBJ2-5, the full variable domain reads DAGVTQSPTHLIKTRGQQVTLRCSPKSGHDTVSWYQQALGQGPQFIFQYYEEEERQRGNFPDRFSGHQFPNYSSELNVNALLLGDSALYLCASSLSSSGVETQYFGPGTRLLVL.

This clone is a singleton in its sample. The chain is built from TRBV27 and TRBJ2-1; D might be TRBD1 (5 bases). Trimming took off 2 bases at V and 9 bases at J, with 17 bases between the two ends. The CDR3 extends over 15 amino acids. Germline V CDR1 and CDR2: MNHEY, SMNVEV (reference sequence). The CDR3: CASSLKVTGQGEQFF. The CDR3 DNA reads TGTGCCAGCAGTTTAAAAGTCACCGGGCAGGGTGAGCAGTTCTTC.

V and J are TRBV4-1 and TRBJ1-4; the D gene is possibly TRBD1 (5 bases). This CDR3 has 17 residues. CDR1 is MGHRA, CDR2 YSYEKL, per germline. Trimming left V 3 bases short and J 7 bases short, with 21 bases between. The CDR3 sequence: CASSQAGWGGGSEKLFF. CDR3 nucleotides: TGCGCCAGCAGCCAGGCAGGGTGGGGCGGGGGGAGTGAAAAACTGTTTTTT.

This sequence joins TRBV19 and TRBJ2-3; the match to TRBD2 covers 10 bases. V trimming: 5 bases; J trimming: 6 bases; junction bases outside the gene matches: 8. The CDR3 covers 15 residues. CDR1 LNHDA and CDR2 SQIVND come from the germline V gene (reference sequence). CDR3 amino acids: CASSAGLAVLDTQYF. The CDR3 DNA reads as TGTGCCAGTAGTGCCGGACTAGCGGTGCTTGATACGCAGTATTTT.

The rearrangement uses TRBV5-1 and TRBJ2-1; 14 bases map to TRBD2. Unmatched junction bases numbered 3, after V lost 4 bases and J lost 9 bases. Per the germline V gene, CDR1 is SGHRS and CDR2 is YFSETQ. CDR3 length: 14 residues. This chain's CDR3 is CASSLGLAGVEQFF. CDR3 nucleotides: TGCGCCAGCAGCCTGGGACTAGCGGGGGTTGAGCAGTTCTTC.

This clone has only a few counts. The gene calls are TRBV27 and TRBJ2-1, with 9 bases lining up with TRBD1. Trimming removed 4 bases from V and 7 bases from J; junction bases left unmatched: 8. The CDR3 is 15 residues long. Germline-derived CDR1 and CDR2 are MNHEY and SMNVEV (reference sequence). The CDR3 bases are TGTGCCAGCAGTTCTAGACAGGGGGAGACGAATGAGCAGTTCTTC. Protein: CASSSRQGETNEQFF.

In this sample, this clone turned up once. The CDR3 here is CASSSPGNDYGYTF. The CDR3 DNA reads as TGTGCCAGCAGTTCGCCAGGGAACGACTATGGCTACACCTTC. This chain uses TRBV6-5 with TRBJ1-2; D is perhaps TRBD1 (5 bases). Trimming stripped 4 bases from V and 3 bases from J, with 12 bases between. The CDR3 is 14 residues long. Germline lookup yields CDR1 MNHEY and CDR2 SVGAGI.

The chain has TRBV10-3 and TRBJ1-1, with 9 bases identical to TRBD1. Trimming removed 6 bases from V and 5 bases from J; junction bases left unmatched: 7. Germline V gene sequence: CDR1 ENHRY, CDR2 SYGVKD. CDR3 length equals 14 residues. Here the CDR3 reads CAIRSGTGFTEAFF. The CDR3 nucleotides are TGTGCCATCAGGAGCGGGACAGGGTTTACTGAAGCTTTCTTT.

The chain uses TRBV7-9 and TRBJ2-2; D possibly corresponds to TRBD1 (6 bases). The CDR3 runs 15 residues. The germline gives CDR1 SEHNR, CDR2 FQNEAQ (reference sequence). V shed 2 bases and J shed 1 base, with 8 bases lying between them. The CDR3 spells CASSLPGQNTGELFF. CDR3 DNA sequence: TGTGCCAGCAGCTTACCGGGACAGAACACCGGGGAGCTGTTTTTT.

This chain joins TRBV11-2 and TRBJ2-1; the D gene is possibly TRBD2 (6 bases). This CDR3 is 15 amino acids long. Looked up from germline, CDR1 is SGHAT and CDR2 is FQNNGV. The V end lost 0 bases, the J end lost 6 bases, and 12 bases lay between the germline ends. CDR3 in amino acids: CASSLDLRGSNEQFF. In DNA form, the CDR3 reads TGTGCCAGCAGCTTAGATTTGCGGGGTAGCAATGAGCAGTTCTTC.